Each of the 25 T cell receptor beta chains below was sequenced from the same sample in a study of blood T cell repertoires in COVID-19. TCRdb's table, derived via immunoSEQ multiplex PCR, lists solely in-frame clones and lacks some. The sample lists tens of thousands of clones; roughly 85% were seen once. Input material: peripheral blood. Receptor source: a woman of 80 years or more with acute or convalescent COVID-19.

The chain is built from TRBV14 and TRBJ2-3, with 11 positions matching TRBD1. V shed 4 bases, J shed 6 bases, and the junction held 9 bases outside the gene matches. CDR3 length equals 16 residues. The germline gives CDR1 SGHDN, CDR2 FVKESK. The CDR3: CASSPHLGQGVDTQYF. For the CDR3, the DNA is TGTGCCAGCAGCCCACACCTGGGACAGGGGGTGGATACGCAGTATTTT.

V usage is TRBV10-1 and J usage is TRBJ2-1; D may be TRBD2 (6 bases). The V gene lost 4 bases and the J gene lost 9 bases, with 16 bases spanning the gap. Germline V gene lookup returns CDR1 WNHNN and CDR2 SYGVQD (reference sequence). CDR3 length: 14 residues. The CDR3 is CASSAGSGSGEQFF. The CDR3 DNA follows: TGCGCCAGCAGTGCAGGGAGCGGTAGCGGTGAGCAGTTCTTC.

The rearrangement links TRBV7-2 to TRBJ1-1; a weak D match, TRBD1 (6 bases). V lost 1 base and J 4 bases, leaving 10 bases between the germline ends. The CDR3 loop spans 14 amino acids. CDR1 and CDR2 (germline): SGHTA, FQGNSA. The CDR3 coding sequence is TGTGCCAGCAGCTTAGAGAAGGGGGTCACTGAAGCTTTCTTT. Translation: CASSLEKGVTEAFF.

The V and J genes are TRBV2 and TRBJ1-6; D not resolved. The CDR3 spans 12 residues. CDR1 and CDR2 (germline): SNHLY, FYNNEI. V was trimmed by 6 bases and J by 6 bases, leaving 6 bases between them. CDR3 DNA: TGTGCCAGCAGATTAATTAATTCACCCCTCCACTTT. It encodes CASRLINSPLHF.

The chain recombines TRBV15 with TRBJ2-7; the D is unclear. CDR1 is LNHNV and CDR2 is YYDKDF in the germline V gene (reference sequence). Trimming cost V 1 base and J 3 bases, with 4 bases left between them. The CDR3 is made up of 12 amino acids. CDR3 sequence reads: CATSRGLYEQYF. In nucleotides, the CDR3 is TGTGCCACCAGCAGAGGACTCTACGAGCAGTACTTC.

The genes are TRBV2 and TRBJ2-7; D is undetermined. V dropped 6 bases and J dropped 6 bases, with 12 bases sitting between them. CDR3 length: 12 amino acids. Germline V gene lookup returns CDR1 SNHLY and CDR2 FYNNEI. The chain's CDR3 is CASSDGSGEQYF. The CDR3 coding sequence is TGTGCCAGCAGCGACGGGTCGGGCGAGCAGTACTTC.

The CDR3 protein is CATRTGVANEKLFF. The CDR3 DNA reads as TGTGCCACCCGTACAGGGGTGGCTAATGAAAAACTGTTTTTT. The chain links TRBV15 to TRBJ1-4; TRBD1 aligns across 7 bases. V shed 8 bases, J shed 3 bases, and the junction held 6 bases outside the gene matches. This CDR3 has 14 residues. The germline V gene has CDR1 LNHNV and CDR2 YYDKDF (reference sequence).

The chain has TRBV29-1 and TRBJ2-1, with 8 bases that match TRBD1. Losses at the gene ends were 5 bases for V and 4 bases for J; bases not matched to a gene: 7. Germline CDR1 SQVTM, CDR2 ANQGSEA. This CDR3 region has 14 residues. The CDR3 nucleotides read TGCAGCGTTAACAGGGGGGTCGGATACAATGAGCAGTTCTTC. Its translation: CSVNRGVGYNEQFF.

This chain links TRBV5-5 with TRBJ1-4; the match to TRBD1 covers 7 bases. The CDR3 has 16 residues. V was pared by 3 bases and J by 0 bases, with 5 bases of the junction left unmatched. Germline V gene sequence: CDR1 SGHKS, CDR2 YYEKEE (reference sequence). The CDR3 is CASSWDQGATNEKLFF. In DNA form, the CDR3 reads TGTGCCAGCAGCTGGGATCAGGGGGCAACTAATGAAAAACTGTTTTTT.

V and J are TRBV11-2 and TRBJ1-2; 10 bases are a match to TRBD1. The V gene's germline CDR1 is SGHAT and CDR2 FQNNGV. This CDR3 spans 15 amino acids. The V and J ends lost 1 base and 8 bases, in that order; junction bases with no gene match: 7. The CDR3 reads CASSLAGTGAEGYTF. CDR3 DNA: TGTGCCAGCAGCTTAGCTGGGACAGGGGCTGAAGGCTACACCTTC.

The rearrangement joins TRBV5-1 to TRBJ2-7; 8 nucleotides line up with TRBD1. V trimming: 0 bases; J trimming: 6 bases; junction bases outside the gene matches: 5. The CDR3 covers 14 residues. Germline V gene data show CDR1 as SGHRS and CDR2 as YFSETQ. The chain's CDR3 is CASSLGTGSFEQYF. CDR3 DNA sequence: TGCGCCAGCAGCTTGGGGACAGGGTCGTTCGAGCAGTACTTC.

This sequence joins TRBV6-5 and TRBJ2-7; a weak D match, TRBD1 (6 bases). Trimming stripped 7 bases from V and 6 bases from J, with 16 bases between. This CDR3 contains 13 residues. Looked up from germline, CDR1 is MNHEY and CDR2 is SVGAGI. The CDR3 bases are TGTGCCAGCAAATCCACAGGGTCTTCCGAGCAGTACTTC. This sequence encodes CASKSTGSSEQYF.

This clone was seen once. This chain uses TRBV6-5 with TRBJ2-7, with 8 positions matching TRBD1. This CDR3 is 13 amino acids long. V lost 6 bases and J lost 3; bases outside the gene matches: 4. Germline V gene sequence: CDR1 MNHEY, CDR2 SVGAGI. The CDR3 DNA reads as TGTGCCAGCAGGGGGACAGGCGTCTACGAGCAGTACTTC. The encoded protein is CASRGTGVYEQYF.

This clone showed up just once. V is TRBV19 and J is TRBJ2-3; D might be TRBD2 (6 bases). The V gene's germline CDR1 is LNHDA and CDR2 SQIVND (reference sequence). The CDR3 extends over 16 amino acids. Trimming took off 3 bases at V and 0 bases at J, with 13 bases between the two ends. The CDR3 bases are TGTGCCAGTAGTATTAAGCGGGTCTCCAGCACAGATACGCAGTATTTT. This codes for CASSIKRVSSTDTQYF.

This sequence joins TRBV6-5 and TRBJ1-6, with a tentative D call TRBD1 (6 bases). The CDR3 contains 15 residues. Trimming took off 2 bases at V and 8 bases at J, with 13 bases between the two ends. The V gene's germline CDR1 is MNHEY and CDR2 SVGAGI. The DNA for the CDR3 is TGTGCCAGCAGTTACAGGCAGGGGAGACATTCACCCCTCCACTTT. Translating it yields CASSYRQGRHSPLHF.

The rearrangement uses TRBV4-2 and TRBJ2-7; tentatively, D is TRBD2 (5 bases). The CDR3 is 16 residues long. CDR1 LGHNA and CDR2 YNFKEQ come from the germline V gene. The germline V and J ends were trimmed by 0 bases and 0 bases, with 12 bases remaining between them. CDR3 nucleotide sequence: TGTGCCAGCAGCCAAGATGCTAGCCTAAGCTCCTACGAGCAGTACTTC. Protein: CASSQDASLSSYEQYF.

The gene calls are TRBV13 and TRBJ1-5; D may be TRBD1 (6 bases). CDR1 is PRHDT and CDR2 is FYEKMQ in the germline V gene (reference sequence). V lost 5 bases and J 7 bases, leaving 21 bases between the germline ends. The length of the CDR3 is 16 residues. The CDR3 DNA follows: TGTGCCAGCAGCCGGAGTAGGGCAGGGGAAGGCCAGCCCCAGCATTTT. Protein product: CASSRSRAGEGQPQHF.

The gene calls are TRBV2 and TRBJ2-5, with 8 positions matching TRBD2. The CDR3 is 15 residues long. CDR1 and CDR2 from the germline V gene are SNHLY and FYNNEI. V dropped 7 bases and J dropped 5; count of bases not matched to a gene: 12. The CDR3, as DNA: TGTGCCAGCACTCCCAGCGGGAGTAGCAGGGAGACCCAGTACTTC. This codes for CASTPSGSSRETQYF.

This clone is a singleton in its sample. This chain links TRBV27 with TRBJ2-7; 8 bases map to TRBD1. With V trimmed by 5 bases and J by 6 bases, 12 bases remained unmatched. This CDR3 is 15 amino acids long. Germline lookup yields CDR1 MNHEY and CDR2 SMNVEV (reference sequence). The CDR3 loop reads CASSHAGTGPFEQYF. CDR3 nucleotides: TGTGCCAGCAGTCACGCCGGGACAGGCCCCTTCGAGCAGTACTTC.

This clone was seen only a few times. The V gene is TRBV30, the J gene TRBJ1-1; TRBD1 might be the D (6 bases). V was trimmed by 2 bases and J by 9 bases, leaving 16 bases between them. Germline V CDR1 and CDR2: GTSNPN, SVGIG (reference sequence). The CDR3 spans 13 residues. For the CDR3, the DNA is TGTGCCTGGAGTCAAACACAGGGCCGGCAAGCTTTCTTT. Translating it yields CAWSQTQGRQAFF. Full variable domain (missing parts from reference TRBV30 and TRBJ1-1): SQTIHQWPATLVQPVGSPLSLECTVEGTSNPNLYWYRQAAGRGLQLLFYSVGIGQISSEVPQNLSASRPQDRQFILSSKKLLLSDSGFYLCAWSQTQGRQAFFGQGTRLTVV.

The chain couples TRBV7-2 to TRBJ2-3, with 13 bases lining up with TRBD2. V trimming: 5 bases; J trimming: 7 bases; junction bases outside the gene matches: 6. CDR3 length: 15 residues. Germline V gene data show CDR1 as SGHTA and CDR2 as FQGNSA. The CDR3 bases are TGTGCCAGCAGCGTGGGACTAGCGGGAAGAAATACGCAGTATTTT. Its protein product is CASSVGLAGRNTQYF.

V usage is TRBV24-1 and J usage is TRBJ1-2; D is perhaps TRBD1 (6 bases). Looked up from germline, CDR1 is KGHDR and CDR2 is SFDVKD. The V end was cut by 3 bases, the J end by 10 bases, with 8 bases between. The CDR3 length is 11 residues. CDR3 sequence: CATSDGGHYTF. The CDR3, as DNA: TGTGCCACCAGTGATGGGGGCCACTACACCTTC.

V is TRBV15 and J is TRBJ1-3, with unresolved D. V lost 4 bases and J lost 0, with 13 bases in between. This CDR3 has 16 residues. CDR1 LNHNV and CDR2 YYDKDF come from the germline V gene (reference sequence). The CDR3 nucleotides read TGTGCCACCAGCAAGGACCGGACTTACTCTGGAAACACCATATATTTT. It is translated as CATSKDRTYSGNTIYF. The entire variable domain, with the rest obtained from reference TRBV15 and TRBJ1-3, is as follows: DAMVIQNPRYQVTQFGKPVTLSCSQTLNHNVMYWYQQKSSQAPKLLFHYYDKDFNNEADTPDNFQSRRPNTSFCFLDIRSPGLGDTAMYLCATSKDRTYSGNTIYFGEGSWLTVV.

The sample holds one count of this clone. This chain links TRBV5-4 with TRBJ2-3; 12 nucleotides match TRBD2. Trimming cost V 2 bases and J 2 bases; bases outside gene matches: 3. CDR1 is SGHNT, CDR2 YYREEE, per germline (reference sequence). The CDR3 runs to 16 residues. The CDR3 spells CASSFRLAGDTDTQYF. The DNA for the CDR3 is TGTGCCAGCAGCTTTCGACTAGCGGGGGACACAGATACGCAGTATTTT.

The V and J genes are TRBV5-1 and TRBJ2-5, with TRBD1 identical over 7 bases. Per germline, CDR1 SGHRS and CDR2 YFSETQ. This CDR3 region has 16 residues. V lost 0 bases, J lost 0 bases, and 5 bases stayed unmatched. The CDR3 DNA sequence: TGCGCCAGCAGCTTGGGCGACAGGGCCCACCAAGAGACCCAGTACTTC. Residues: CASSLGDRAHQETQYF.